A single sample is the source of the 10 T cell receptor beta chains below, sequenced in a study of somatic mutations in cytotoxic T cells in rheumatoid arthritis. Sequencing was performed with immunoSEQ multiplex PCR; in TCRdb, only in-frame clones are kept and a portion is missing. The sample shows approximately 21,000 clones, about four fifths of them seen only once. The sequenced material came from CD8+ T cells sorted from blood. The receptor source for this set is an adult with rheumatoid arthritis.

The gene calls are TRBV11-2 and TRBJ2-7; 10 nucleotides match TRBD2. The CDR3 runs 17 residues. Germline CDR1 SGHAT, CDR2 FQNNGV. The V gene end was trimmed by 1 base and the J gene end by 2 bases; junction bases not matched to a gene: 8. As DNA, the CDR3 is TGTGCCAGCAGCTTAGGCCCCTCTAGCGGGGGCACCTACGAGCAGTACTTC. It specifies CASSLGPSSGGTYEQYF. Based on the CDR3 plus reference TRBV11-2 and TRBJ2-7, the full variable domain is EAGVAQSPRYKIIEKRQSVAFWCNPISGHATLYWYQQILGQGPKLLIQFQNNGVVDDSQLPKDRFSAERLKGVDSTLKIQPAKLEDSAVYLCASSLGPSSGGTYEQYFGPGTRLTVT.

The V and J genes are TRBV4-1 and TRBJ1-2; TRBD1 agrees at 7 bases. Germline trimming cut 0 bases from V and 9 bases from J; bases unmatched to any gene: 13. The CDR3 runs to 16 residues. CDR1 is MGHRA, CDR2 YSYEKL, per germline. The CDR3 sequence: CASSQEISQGTGSYTF. CDR3 in DNA: TGCGCCAGCAGCCAAGAGATTTCACAGGGGACCGGGAGCTACACCTTC.

V gene TRBV21-1 combines with J gene TRBJ1-2. TRBV21-1 is reported as a pseudogene. The CDR3 spans 15 residues. For the CDR3, the DNA is TGTGCCAGCAGCAAAGTTTATAACCCCTTCGGTGGCTACACCTTC. Its translation is CASSKVYNPFGGYTF.

The CDR3 loop reads CASSTRGTRGTDTQYF. The CDR3 bases are TGTGCCAGTAGTACCCGAGGGACTAGAGGCACAGATACGCAGTATTTT. This chain connects TRBV19 to TRBJ2-3, with TRBD2 matching over 8 bases. The germline V gene encodes CDR1 LNHDA and CDR2 SQIVND (reference sequence). This CDR3 spans 16 amino acids. Trimming at V came to 4 bases and at J to 1 base, leaving 7 bases not matched to a gene.

This rearrangement joins TRBV7-6 to TRBJ2-1; 7 bases fit TRBD1. The CDR3 runs to 16 residues. Per germline, CDR1 SGHVS and CDR2 FNYEAQ. V was clipped by 5 bases and J by 0 bases; unmatched bases: 7. For the CDR3, the DNA is TGTGCCAGCAGCCCCATGACAGGGCCCTCCTACAATGAGCAGTTCTTC. Residues: CASSPMTGPSYNEQFF.

The gene calls are TRBV19 and TRBJ1-1, with 8 bases matching TRBD1. Germline-derived CDR1 and CDR2 are LNHDA and SQIVND (reference sequence). V dropped 7 bases and J dropped 8; count of bases not matched to a gene: 6. The CDR3 loop spans 12 amino acids. In DNA, the CDR3 is TGTGCCAGTATGGGATGGACAGGGGAAGCTTTCTTT. Amino acid sequence: CASMGWTGEAFF.

The V call is TRBV27, the J call TRBJ1-1; possible D gene TRBD1, 6 bases. The CDR3 runs to 16 residues. CDR1 and CDR2 (germline): MNHEY, SMNVEV (reference sequence). V was pared by 0 bases and J by 6 bases, with 17 bases between. The CDR3: CASSLSGITGFAEAFF. The CDR3 DNA sequence: TGTGCCAGCAGTTTATCTGGGATAACAGGGTTTGCTGAAGCTTTCTTT.

The chain combines TRBV5-1 with TRBJ2-7; TRBD1 agrees at 7 bases. V lost 0 bases to trimming and J lost 1 base; unmatched junction nucleotides: 4. Germline values: CDR1 SGHRS, CDR2 YFSETQ. CDR3 length equals 15 residues. The CDR3 DNA sequence: TGCGCCAGCAGCTTGGATCAGGGGGTATCCTACGAGCAGTACTTC. It codes for CASSLDQGVSYEQYF.

The table lists this clone with a few counts. J is TRBJ1-1 and V is TRBV5-6, with D perhaps matching TRBD1 (5 bases). The germline gives CDR1 SGHDT, CDR2 YYEEEE. Trimming pared 2 bases from V and 3 bases from J, leaving 14 bases between. The CDR3 is made up of 15 amino acids. DNA of the CDR3: TGTGCCAGCAGCTTTTTAAGGGGAAGGTACACTGAAGCTTTCTTT. Encoded protein: CASSFLRGRYTEAFF.

This clone was observed once. The J gene is TRBJ1-2, the V gene TRBV14; perhaps TRBD1 as D (6 bases). CDR3 length: 16 amino acids. V lost 0 bases and J 2 bases, leaving 13 bases between the germline ends. Germline CDR1 reads SGHDN; CDR2 reads FVKESK. The CDR3 reads CASSQEMWGHNYGYTF. In DNA, the CDR3 is TGTGCCAGCAGCCAAGAGATGTGGGGGCACAACTATGGCTACACCTTC.